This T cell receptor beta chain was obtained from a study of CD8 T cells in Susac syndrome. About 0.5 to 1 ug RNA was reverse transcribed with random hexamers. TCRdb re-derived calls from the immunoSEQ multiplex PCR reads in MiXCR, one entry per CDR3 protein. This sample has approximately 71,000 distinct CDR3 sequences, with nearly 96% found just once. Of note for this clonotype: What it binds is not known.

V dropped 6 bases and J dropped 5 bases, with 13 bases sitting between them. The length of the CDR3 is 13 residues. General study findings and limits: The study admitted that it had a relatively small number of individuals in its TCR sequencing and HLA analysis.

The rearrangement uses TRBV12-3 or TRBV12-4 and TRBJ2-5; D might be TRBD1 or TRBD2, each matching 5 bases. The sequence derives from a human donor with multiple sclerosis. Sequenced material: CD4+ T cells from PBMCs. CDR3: CASRPGPRETQYF. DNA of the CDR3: TGTGCCAGCAGGCCGGGACCTAGGGAGACCCAGTACTTC.